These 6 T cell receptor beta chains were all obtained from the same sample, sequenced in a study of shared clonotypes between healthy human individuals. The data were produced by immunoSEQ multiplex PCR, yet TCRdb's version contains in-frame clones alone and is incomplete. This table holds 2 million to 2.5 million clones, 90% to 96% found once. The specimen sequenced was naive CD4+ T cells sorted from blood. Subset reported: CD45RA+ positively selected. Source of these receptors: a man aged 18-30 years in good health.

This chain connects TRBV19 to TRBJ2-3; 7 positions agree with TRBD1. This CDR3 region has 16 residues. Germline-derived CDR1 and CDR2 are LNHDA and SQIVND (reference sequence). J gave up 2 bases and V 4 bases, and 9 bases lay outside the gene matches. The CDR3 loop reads CASSSHRGPFTDTQYF. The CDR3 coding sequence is TGTGCCAGTAGTAGCCACAGGGGACCCTTCACAGATACGCAGTATTTT.

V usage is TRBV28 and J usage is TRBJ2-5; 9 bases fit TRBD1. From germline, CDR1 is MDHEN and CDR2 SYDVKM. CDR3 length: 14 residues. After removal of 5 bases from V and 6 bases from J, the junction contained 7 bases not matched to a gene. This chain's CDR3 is CASSPTDRGQTQYF. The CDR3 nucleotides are TGTGCCAGCAGTCCGACGGACAGGGGACAGACCCAGTACTTC.

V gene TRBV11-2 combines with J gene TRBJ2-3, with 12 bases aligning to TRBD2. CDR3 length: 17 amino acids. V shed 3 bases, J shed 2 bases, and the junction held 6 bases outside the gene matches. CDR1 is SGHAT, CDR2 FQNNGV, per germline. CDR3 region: CASSFRLAGDFTDTQYF. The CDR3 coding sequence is TGTGCCAGCAGCTTCCGACTAGCGGGGGACTTCACAGATACGCAGTATTTT.

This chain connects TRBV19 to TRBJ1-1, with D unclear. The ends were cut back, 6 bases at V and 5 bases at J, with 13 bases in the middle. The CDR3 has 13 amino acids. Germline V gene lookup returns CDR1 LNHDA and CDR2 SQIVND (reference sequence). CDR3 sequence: CASSLEGRTEAFF. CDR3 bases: TGTGCCAGTAGCTTAGAAGGGAGGACTGAAGCTTTCTTT.

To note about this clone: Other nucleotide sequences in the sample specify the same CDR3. CDR3 protein: CASSLGPGNTEAFF. The CDR3 region has the DNA TGCGCCAGCAGCTTGGGCCCGGGGAACACTGAAGCTTTCTTT. The V call is TRBV5-1, the J call TRBJ1-1; D uncertain. The CDR3 length is 14 residues. Germline V gene data show CDR1 as SGHRS and CDR2 as YFSETQ. V gave up 0 bases and J gave up 1 base, with 7 bases separating them. Based on the CDR3 plus reference TRBV5-1 and TRBJ1-1, the full variable domain is KAGVTQTPRYLIKTRGQQVTLSCSPISGHRSVSWYQQTPGQGLQFLFEYFSETQRNKGNFPGRFSGRQFSNSRSEMNVSTLELGDSALYLCASSLGPGNTEAFFGQGTRLTVV.

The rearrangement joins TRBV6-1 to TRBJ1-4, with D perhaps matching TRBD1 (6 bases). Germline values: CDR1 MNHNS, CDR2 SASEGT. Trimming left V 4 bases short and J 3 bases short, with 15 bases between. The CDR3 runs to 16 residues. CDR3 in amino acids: CASSGGGPGANEKLFF. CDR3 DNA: TGTGCCAGCAGTGGGGGGGGCCCTGGGGCTAATGAAAAACTGTTTTTT.